This T cell receptor beta chain was sequenced for a study of blood T cells in healthy people across ages. The germline CDR1 and CDR2 sequences are MDHEN and SYDVKM. The CDR3 has 13 amino acids. Of note for this clonotype: An end of the junction differs from the germline gene, which may be a read error.

A J-beta primer mix and a sample-barcoded 5' primer were used in a second PCR of roughly 6 to 11 cycles. TCRdb analysed the 5' RACE reads with MiXCR anew, one entry per CDR3 protein. The sample includes just under 550,000 distinct CDR3 sequences, less than 25% seen only once; the top ten take roughly 10%. Each of the donors had around 9 milliliters of peripheral blood drawn into EDTA-treated Vacutainer tubes. The sample also formed part of further work on T cells of mothers and their children.

Sequenced input: blood. The sequence was obtained from a boy under 18 in good health. This rearrangement joins TRBV28 to TRBJ2-7; D is possibly TRBD1 or TRBD2 (5 bases each). CDR3 sequence reads: CASRDGLSYEQYF. As DNA, the CDR3 is TGTGCCAGTAGGGACGGACTCTCCTACGAACAGTACTTC.